The 24 T cell receptor beta chains listed next were all sequenced from one sample in a study of blood T cell repertoires in COVID-19. Generated by immunoSEQ multiplex PCR, the TCRdb table keeps only in-frame clones and is missing some. The profile covers approximately 200,000 clones, with just under 85% appearing a single time and approximately 1.2% taken by the ten largest. The sample taken for sequencing was PBMCs or T cells enriched from blood (not recorded which). The receptors were sampled from a woman in her thirties or forties with acute COVID-19.

This clone has just a few counts. The rearrangement uses TRBV15 and TRBJ2-3, with 10 positions matching TRBD2. Germline V CDR1 and CDR2: LNHNV, YYDKDF (reference sequence). The CDR3 extends over 15 amino acids. With 6 bases clipped from V and 2 bases from J, the junction kept 5 bases outside the gene matches. In DNA, the CDR3 is TGTGCCACCAGGACAGGACTAGCGGACACAGATACGCAGTATTTT. It codes for CATRTGLADTDTQYF.

As to this clone: At one of its ends the junction is not consistent with the germline gene, which may arise from a read error. The rearrangement joins TRBV7-9 to TRBJ1-1, with no clear D. CDR1 is SEHNR and CDR2 is FQNEAQ in the germline V gene (reference sequence). The CDR3 runs to 15 residues. In DNA form, the CDR3 reads TGTGCCAGCAGCTTAGTCACTGCGGTGAAGACTGAAGCTTTCTTT. Its translation: CASSLVTAVKTEAFF.

The J gene is TRBJ1-4, the V gene TRBV4-1, with TRBD1 identical over 11 bases. The ends lost 2 bases at V and 0 bases at J; junction bases unmatched: 5. This CDR3 contains 18 residues. CDR1 is MGHRA and CDR2 is YSYEKL in the germline V gene. This chain's CDR3 is CASSQSGTGGTTNEKLFF. As DNA, the CDR3 is TGCGCCAGCAGCCAATCTGGGACAGGGGGAACAACTAATGAAAAACTGTTTTTT.

The V and J genes are TRBV6-6 and TRBJ2-2; 9 positions match TRBD1. This CDR3 has 16 amino acids. The J segment lost 0 bases and the V segment lost 5 bases, leaving 4 bases of the junction unmatched. CDR1 is MNHNY and CDR2 is SVGAGI in the germline V gene (reference sequence). The CDR3, as DNA: TGTGCCAGCAGTCCGTGGACAGGGGCGAACACCGGGGAGCTGTTTTTT. It encodes CASSPWTGANTGELFF.

The V gene is TRBV30, the J gene TRBJ1-4, with D perhaps matching TRBD1 (5 bases). Trimming removed 0 bases at V and 6 bases at J, with 11 bases between. Per the germline V gene, CDR1 is GTSNPN and CDR2 is SVGIG (reference sequence). This CDR3 contains 14 residues. In nucleotides, the CDR3 is TGTGCCTGGAGTGTAGGAGGGGATGATGAAAAACTGTTTTTT. Residues: CAWSVGGDDEKLFF.

The chain couples TRBV7-9 to TRBJ1-6, with D perhaps matching TRBD1 (5 bases). The CDR3 is 15 amino acids. Between the trimmed V and J ends, which lost 5 bases and 6 bases, there was a span of 14 bases. Germline CDR1 reads SEHNR; CDR2 reads FQNEAQ (reference sequence). CDR3 in DNA: TGTGCCAGCAGCCTATCGACAGTTTTTAATTCACCCCTCCACTTT. Protein sequence: CASSLSTVFNSPLHF.

This chain joins TRBV18 and TRBJ1-3; D gene uncertain. Trimming shortened V by 1 base and J by 0 bases, and 7 bases separated the two germline ends. Germline CDR1 and CDR2: KGHSH and LQKENI. CDR3 length equals 15 residues. This CDR3 reads CASSPRVASGNTIYF. DNA of the CDR3: TGTGCCAGCTCACCACGGGTAGCCTCTGGAAACACCATATATTTT.

This chain's CDR3 is CATCGTATNEKLFF. CDR3 DNA sequence: TGTGCCACTTGTGGGACAGCAACTAATGAAAAACTGTTTTTT. The chain recombines TRBV19 with TRBJ1-4; 7 bases line up with TRBD1. After removal of 10 bases from V and 0 bases from J, the junction contained 5 bases not matched to a gene. Germline assignment: CDR1 LNHDA and CDR2 SQIVND (reference sequence). This CDR3 has 14 amino acids.

The V call is TRBV24-1, the J call TRBJ2-3, with TRBD1 matching over 7 bases. Germline values: CDR1 KGHDR, CDR2 SFDVKD. Germline trimming cut 3 bases from V and 4 bases from J; bases unmatched to any gene: 9. This CDR3 is 16 amino acids long. The CDR3 DNA reads as TGTGCCACCAGTGATACGGGACAGCAAACAGCAGATACGCAGTATTTT. Encoded protein: CATSDTGQQTADTQYF.

This sequence joins TRBV29-1 and TRBJ2-7, with D possibly being TRBD2 (6 bases). The germline V gene has CDR1 SQVTM and CDR2 ANQGSEA. The CDR3 spans 13 residues. Trimming stripped 5 bases from V and 2 bases from J, with 13 bases between. CDR3 sequence: CSVSGLTTYEQYF. In DNA form, the CDR3 reads TGCAGCGTTTCCGGACTAACCACCTACGAGCAGTACTTC.

The CDR3 nucleotides read TGTGCCAGCAGTCCCTGGCTCGGACAGGGCTTTGAATCACCCCTCCACTTT. Translated: CASSPWLGQGFESPLHF. The rearrangement uses TRBV6-6 and TRBJ1-6, with 8 bases identical to TRBD1. Germline assignment: CDR1 MNHNY and CDR2 SVGAGI (reference sequence). The CDR3 covers 17 residues. After removal of 5 bases from V and 10 bases from J, the junction contained 16 bases not matched to a gene.

The chain uses TRBV14 and TRBJ1-6, with D unclear. The CDR3 contains 17 residues. From germline, CDR1 is SGHDN and CDR2 FVKESK. Trimming took 4 bases from V and 2 from J, leaving 15 bases between them. CDR3 residues: CASSLVFGETYNSPLHF. The CDR3 coding sequence is TGTGCCAGCAGCCTAGTCTTTGGGGAGACCTATAATTCACCCCTCCACTTT.

This chain links TRBV28 with TRBJ2-5; TRBD1 matches at 11 bases. Losses at the gene ends were 3 bases for V and 5 bases for J; bases not matched to a gene: 2. Germline CDR1 is MDHEN and CDR2 is SYDVKM. The CDR3 has 14 residues. CDR3 in amino acids: CASSLGTGGETQYF. The DNA of the CDR3 is TGTGCCAGCAGTTTGGGGACAGGGGGGGAGACCCAGTACTTC.

The chain links TRBV5-5 to TRBJ1-1; TRBD1 aligns across 7 bases. Germline values: CDR1 SGHKS, CDR2 YYEKEE (reference sequence). The CDR3 covers 13 residues. Losses at the gene ends were 5 bases for V and 2 bases for J; bases not matched to a gene: 3. The CDR3 DNA reads as TGTGCCAGCAGGGGACAGCCAAACACTGAAGCTTTCTTT. This translates into CASRGQPNTEAFF.

The chain recombines TRBV19 with TRBJ1-6; unclear D gene. This CDR3 has 14 amino acids. CDR1 and CDR2 (germline): LNHDA, SQIVND (reference sequence). The ends were cut back, 7 bases at V and 8 bases at J, with 15 bases in the middle. The CDR3 DNA sequence: TGTGCCAGTACTCCGGGATTGACGGATTCACCCCTCCACTTT. It translates to CASTPGLTDSPLHF. Full variable domain (remainder filled in from reference TRBV19 and TRBJ1-6): DGGITQSPKYLFRKEGQNVTLSCEQNLNHDAMYWYRQDPGQGLRLIYYSQIVNDFQKGDIAEGYSVSREKKESFPLTVTSAQKNPTAFYLCASTPGLTDSPLHFGNGTRLTVT.

V is TRBV30 and J is TRBJ2-2; D is possibly TRBD2 (5 bases). Germline loops: CDR1 GTSNPN, CDR2 SVGIG (reference sequence). V lost 5 bases and J lost 0, with 10 bases in between. CDR3 length equals 14 residues. The CDR3 loop reads CAWSAVTNTGELFF. CDR3 bases: TGTGCCTGGTCAGCGGTCACGAACACCGGGGAGCTGTTTTTT.

The chain combines TRBV4-1 with TRBJ1-6; maybe TRBD1 (5 bases). From germline, CDR1 is MGHRA and CDR2 YSYEKL. CDR3 size: 16 residues. The V gene lost 0 bases and the J gene lost 7 bases, with 13 bases spanning the gap. CDR3 sequence (DNA): TGCGCCAGCAGCCAAGAACGGGCAGGGATCAATTCACCCCTCCACTTT. This codes for CASSQERAGINSPLHF.

The chain carries TRBV24-1 and TRBJ1-2; D possibly corresponds to TRBD1 (5 bases). CDR1 and CDR2 (germline): KGHDR, SFDVKD. This CDR3 is built from 13 residues. The ends were cut back, 4 bases at V and 8 bases at J, with 13 bases in the middle. CDR3 sequence reads: CATSDHGTMGYTF. DNA for the CDR3: TGTGCCACCAGTGACCATGGGACTATGGGCTACACCTTC.

V and J are TRBV5-1 and TRBJ2-2, with 16 bases lining up with TRBD2. V gave up 4 bases and J gave up 6 bases; unmatched junction bases: 3. CDR3 size: 16 residues. Germline V gene sequence: CDR1 SGHRS, CDR2 YFSETQ. The CDR3 coding sequence is TGCGCCAGCAGCCAGGGACTAGCGGGAGGGGCCGGGGAGCTGTTTTTT. It translates to CASSQGLAGGAGELFF.

V and J are TRBV4-2 and TRBJ2-2; a possible D gene is TRBD2 (6 bases). The CDR3 is made up of 17 amino acids. V lost 0 bases and J lost 5, with 16 bases in between. Germline loops: CDR1 LGHNA, CDR2 YNFKEQ. The CDR3, as DNA: TGTGCCAGCAGCCAAGAAAAGTGGCAGGGAGGAACCGGGGAGCTGTTTTTT. This sequence encodes CASSQEKWQGGTGELFF.

The rearrangement uses TRBV5-1 and TRBJ1-2, with 7 bases fitting TRBD1. The CDR3 is 16 residues long. The junction had 9 bases not matched to a gene; V was cut back by 4 bases and J by 0 bases. The germline V gene has CDR1 SGHRS and CDR2 YFSETQ. CDR3 sequence reads: CASSTLQGTSNYGYTF. CDR3 DNA sequence: TGCGCCAGCAGCACCCTACAGGGGACTTCTAACTATGGCTACACCTTC.

In its sample, this clone was seen once. CDR3 amino acids: CASSQGGTDLGNQPQHF. CDR3 nucleotides: TGTGCCAGCAGCCAAGGGGGGACAGATTTGGGCAATCAGCCCCAGCATTTT. V gene TRBV3-1 (or the pseudogene TRBV3-2) combines with J gene TRBJ1-5, with TRBD1 matching over 7 bases. This CDR3 has 17 amino acids. The V gene end was trimmed by 1 base and the J gene end by 2 bases; junction bases not matched to a gene: 8. CDR1 is LGHDT and CDR2 is YNNKEL in the germline V gene (reference sequence).

J is TRBJ1-2 and V is TRBV7-8; no firm D call. The germline V gene encodes CDR1 SGHVS and CDR2 FQNEAQ. CDR3 size: 12 residues. The V end was cut by 3 bases, the J end by 7 bases, with 9 bases between. CDR3 region: CASSLTRSGYTF. In DNA, the CDR3 is TGTGCCAGCAGCTTGACCCGGAGTGGCTACACCTTC.

This sequence joins TRBV6-5 and TRBJ2-7, with a possible D match to TRBD1 (6 bases). Germline loops: CDR1 MNHEY, CDR2 SVGAGI. The V gene lost 6 bases and the J gene lost 6 bases, with 18 bases spanning the gap. The CDR3 consists of 14 residues. The CDR3 spells CASSLGHSRAEQYF. In DNA, the CDR3 is TGTGCCAGCAGCTTGGGACACTCGAGGGCCGAGCAGTACTTC.